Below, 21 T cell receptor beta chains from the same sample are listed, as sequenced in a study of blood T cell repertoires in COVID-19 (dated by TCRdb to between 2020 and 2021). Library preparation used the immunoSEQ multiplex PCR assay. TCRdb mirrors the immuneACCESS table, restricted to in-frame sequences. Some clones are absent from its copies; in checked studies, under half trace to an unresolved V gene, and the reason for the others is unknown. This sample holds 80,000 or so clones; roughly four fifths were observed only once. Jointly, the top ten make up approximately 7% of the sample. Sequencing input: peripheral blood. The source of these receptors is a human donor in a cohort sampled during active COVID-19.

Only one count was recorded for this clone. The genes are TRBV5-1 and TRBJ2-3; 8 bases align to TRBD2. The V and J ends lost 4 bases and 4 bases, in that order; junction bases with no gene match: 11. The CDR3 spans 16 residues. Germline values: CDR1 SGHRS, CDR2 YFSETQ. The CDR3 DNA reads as TGCGCCAGCAGCCCAGGACTAGCAGAAGGGGCAGATACGCAGTATTTT. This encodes CASSPGLAEGADTQYF.

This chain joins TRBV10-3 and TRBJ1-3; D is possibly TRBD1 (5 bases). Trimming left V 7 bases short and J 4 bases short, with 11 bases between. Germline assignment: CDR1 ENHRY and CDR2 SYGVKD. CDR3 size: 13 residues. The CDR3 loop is CAIKDSNGNTIYF. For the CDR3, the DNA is TGTGCCATCAAAGACAGTAACGGAAACACCATATATTTT.

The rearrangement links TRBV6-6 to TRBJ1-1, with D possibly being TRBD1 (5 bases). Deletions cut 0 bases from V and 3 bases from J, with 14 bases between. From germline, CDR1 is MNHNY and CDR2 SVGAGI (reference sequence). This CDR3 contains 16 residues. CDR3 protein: CASSYSEGVGDTEAFF. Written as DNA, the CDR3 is TGTGCCAGCAGTTACTCGGAAGGGGTTGGGGACACTGAAGCTTTCTTT.

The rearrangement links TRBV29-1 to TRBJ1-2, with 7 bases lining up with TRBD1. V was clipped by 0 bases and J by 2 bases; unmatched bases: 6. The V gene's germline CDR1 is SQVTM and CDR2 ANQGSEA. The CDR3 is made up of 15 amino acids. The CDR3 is CSVEEGQADNYGYTF. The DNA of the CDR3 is TGCAGCGTTGAAGAAGGACAGGCGGACAACTATGGCTACACCTTC.

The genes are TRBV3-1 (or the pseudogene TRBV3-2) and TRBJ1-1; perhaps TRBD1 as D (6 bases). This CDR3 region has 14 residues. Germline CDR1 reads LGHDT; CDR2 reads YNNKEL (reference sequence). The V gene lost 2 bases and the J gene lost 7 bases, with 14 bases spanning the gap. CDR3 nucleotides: TGTGCCAGCAGCCAACCCGGGGGGGCGTTTGAAGCTTTCTTT. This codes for CASSQPGGAFEAFF.

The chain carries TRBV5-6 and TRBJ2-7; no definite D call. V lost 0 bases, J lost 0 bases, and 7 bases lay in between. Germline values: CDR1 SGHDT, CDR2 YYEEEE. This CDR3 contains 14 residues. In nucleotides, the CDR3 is TGTGCCAGCAGCTTGGTCCGGAGCTCCTACGAGCAGTACTTC. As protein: CASSLVRSSYEQYF.

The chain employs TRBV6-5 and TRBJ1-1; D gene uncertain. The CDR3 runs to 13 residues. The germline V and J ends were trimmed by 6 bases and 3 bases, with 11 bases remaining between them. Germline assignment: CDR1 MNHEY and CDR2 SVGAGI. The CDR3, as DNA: TGTGCCAGCAGAACCGGAGCGGACACTGAAGCTTTCTTT. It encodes CASRTGADTEAFF.

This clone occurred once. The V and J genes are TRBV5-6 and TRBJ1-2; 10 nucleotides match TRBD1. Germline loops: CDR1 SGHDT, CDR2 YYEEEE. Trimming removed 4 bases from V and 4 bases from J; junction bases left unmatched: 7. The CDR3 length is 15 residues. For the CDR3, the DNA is TGTGCCAGCAGCCCGTGGGGACAGGGGCTCTATGGCTACACCTTC. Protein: CASSPWGQGLYGYTF.

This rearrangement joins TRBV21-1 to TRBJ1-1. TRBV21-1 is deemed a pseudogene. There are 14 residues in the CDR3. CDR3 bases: TGTGCCAGCAGCAAAGCCCTCGTATGCACTGAAGCTTTCTTT. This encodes CASSKALVCTEAFF.

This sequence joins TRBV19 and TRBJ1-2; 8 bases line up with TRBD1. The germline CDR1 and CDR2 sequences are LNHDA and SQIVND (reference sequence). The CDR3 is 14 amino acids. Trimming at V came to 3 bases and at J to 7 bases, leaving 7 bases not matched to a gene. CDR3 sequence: CASSILTGTGGYTF. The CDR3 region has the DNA TGTGCCAGTAGTATCCTGACCGGGACAGGTGGCTACACCTTC.

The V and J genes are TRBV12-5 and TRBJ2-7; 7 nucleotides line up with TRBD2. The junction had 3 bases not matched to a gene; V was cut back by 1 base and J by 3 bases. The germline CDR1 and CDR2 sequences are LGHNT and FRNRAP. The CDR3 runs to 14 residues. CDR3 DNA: TGTGCTAGTGGTTTGGGCGGGGGAATCTACGAGCAGTACTTC. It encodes CASGLGGGIYEQYF.

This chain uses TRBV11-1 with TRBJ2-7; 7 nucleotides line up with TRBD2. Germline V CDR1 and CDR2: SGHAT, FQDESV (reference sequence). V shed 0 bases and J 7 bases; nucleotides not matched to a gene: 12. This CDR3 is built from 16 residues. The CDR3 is CASSLALIGGGGEQYF. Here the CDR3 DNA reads TGTGCCAGCAGCTTAGCGCTCATCGGCGGGGGAGGTGAGCAGTACTTC.

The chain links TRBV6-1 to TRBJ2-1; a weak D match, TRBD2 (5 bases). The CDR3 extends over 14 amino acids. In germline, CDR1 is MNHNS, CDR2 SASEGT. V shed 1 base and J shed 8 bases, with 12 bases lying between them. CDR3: CASSEGRQWDEQFF. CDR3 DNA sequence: TGTGCCAGCAGTGAAGGGAGGCAGTGGGATGAGCAGTTCTTC.

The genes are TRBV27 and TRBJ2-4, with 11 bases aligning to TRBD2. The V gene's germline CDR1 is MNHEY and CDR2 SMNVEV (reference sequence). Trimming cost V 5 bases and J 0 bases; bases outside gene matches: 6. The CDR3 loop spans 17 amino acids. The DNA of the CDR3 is TGTGCCAGCAGTCCGTTACTAGCGGGGGTAGCCAAAAACATTCAGTACTTC. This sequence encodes CASSPLLAGVAKNIQYF.

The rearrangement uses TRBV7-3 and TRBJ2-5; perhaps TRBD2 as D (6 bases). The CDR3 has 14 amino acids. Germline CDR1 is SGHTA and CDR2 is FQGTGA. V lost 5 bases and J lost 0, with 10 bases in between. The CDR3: CASSPGGNQETQYF. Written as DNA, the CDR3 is TGTGCCAGCAGCCCTGGAGGGAACCAAGAGACCCAGTACTTC.

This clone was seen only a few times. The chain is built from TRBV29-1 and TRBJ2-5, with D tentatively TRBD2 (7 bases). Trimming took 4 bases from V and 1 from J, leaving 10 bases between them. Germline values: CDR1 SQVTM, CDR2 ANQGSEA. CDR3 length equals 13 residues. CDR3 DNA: TGCAGCGTTGCCCGGGGGGCCCAAGAGACCCAGTACTTC. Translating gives CSVARGAQETQYF. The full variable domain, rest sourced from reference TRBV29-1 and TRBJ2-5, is SAVISQKPSRDICQRGTSLTIQCQVDSQVTMMFWYRQQPGQSLTLIATANQGSEATYESGFVIDKFPISRPNLTFSTLTVSNMSPEDSSIYLCSVARGAQETQYFGPGTRLLVL.

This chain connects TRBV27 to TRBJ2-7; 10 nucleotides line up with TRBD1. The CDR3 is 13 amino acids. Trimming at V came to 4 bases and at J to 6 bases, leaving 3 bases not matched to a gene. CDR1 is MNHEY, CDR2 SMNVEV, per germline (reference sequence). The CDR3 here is CASSYRTGGEQYF. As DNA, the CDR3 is TGTGCCAGCAGTTATCGGACAGGGGGCGAGCAGTACTTC.

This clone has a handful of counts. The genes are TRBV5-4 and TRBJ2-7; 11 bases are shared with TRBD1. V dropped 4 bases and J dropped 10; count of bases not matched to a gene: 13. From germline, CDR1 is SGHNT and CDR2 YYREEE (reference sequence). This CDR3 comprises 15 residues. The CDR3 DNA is TGTGCCAGCAGCCAGACTGGGGACAGGGGGAAGTTACAGTACTTC. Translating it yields CASSQTGDRGKLQYF.

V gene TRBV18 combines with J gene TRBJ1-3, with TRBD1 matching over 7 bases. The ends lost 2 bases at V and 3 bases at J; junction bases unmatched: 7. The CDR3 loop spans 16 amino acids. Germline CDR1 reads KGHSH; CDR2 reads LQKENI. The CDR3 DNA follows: TGTGCCAGCTCACCAGCTCGACAGGGAGGTGGAAACACCATATATTTT. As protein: CASSPARQGGGNTIYF.

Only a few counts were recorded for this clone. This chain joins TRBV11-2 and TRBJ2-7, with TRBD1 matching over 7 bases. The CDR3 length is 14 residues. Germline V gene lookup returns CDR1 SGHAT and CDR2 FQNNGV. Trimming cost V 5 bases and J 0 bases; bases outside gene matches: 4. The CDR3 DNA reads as TGTGCCAGCAGCCGACAGGGTCCCTCCTACGAGCAGTACTTC. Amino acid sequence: CASSRQGPSYEQYF.

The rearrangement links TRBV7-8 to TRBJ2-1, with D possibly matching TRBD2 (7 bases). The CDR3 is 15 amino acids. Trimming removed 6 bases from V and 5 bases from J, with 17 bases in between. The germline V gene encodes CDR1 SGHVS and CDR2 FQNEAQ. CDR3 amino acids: CASRKGGAVNNEQFF. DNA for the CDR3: TGTGCCAGCAGGAAAGGGGGGGCGGTTAACAATGAGCAGTTCTTC.